This T cell receptor (beta chain) was identified during a study of beta chain features in type 1 diabetes. Overall study results and limits: Type 1 diabetes patients showed a moderate but significant shortening of TCRB CDR3s in all four CD4+ subsets.

The CDR3 is 11 residues long. Trimming pared 7 bases from V and 4 bases from J, leaving 8 bases between. Germline assignment: CDR1 MNHEY and CDR2 SVGAGI. The sequenced template was cDNA made from the entire isolated RNA. The study sequenced naive, central memory and regulatory T cell samples to an average of around 3.4 million reads. The protocol was immunoSEQ multiplex PCR, while the TCRdb copy is restricted to in-frame clones and leaves out a portion. The sample shows about 170,000 clones, 7.8% of them seen only once. This clone has a handful of counts. Its specificity is not known. The V call is TRBV6-5, the J call TRBJ2-7; maybe TRBD1 (5 bases). This TCR came from a woman aged 40 to 55 with type 1 diabetes. Material for sequencing was central memory CD4+ T cells from blood. In DNA, the CDR3 is TGTGCCAGCACCTCAGGGTACGAGCAGTACTTC. Protein sequence: CASTSGYEQYF.